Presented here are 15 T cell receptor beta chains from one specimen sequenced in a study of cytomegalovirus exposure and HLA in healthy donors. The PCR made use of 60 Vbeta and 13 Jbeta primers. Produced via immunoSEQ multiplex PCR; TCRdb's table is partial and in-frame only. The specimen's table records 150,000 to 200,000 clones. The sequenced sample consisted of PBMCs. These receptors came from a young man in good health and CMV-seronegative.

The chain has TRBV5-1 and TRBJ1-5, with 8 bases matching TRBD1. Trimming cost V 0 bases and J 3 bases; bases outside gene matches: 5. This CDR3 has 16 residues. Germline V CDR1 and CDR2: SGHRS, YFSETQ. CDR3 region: CASSLGPTGDNQPQHF. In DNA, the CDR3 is TGCGCCAGCAGCTTGGGACCGACAGGGGACAATCAGCCCCAGCATTTT.

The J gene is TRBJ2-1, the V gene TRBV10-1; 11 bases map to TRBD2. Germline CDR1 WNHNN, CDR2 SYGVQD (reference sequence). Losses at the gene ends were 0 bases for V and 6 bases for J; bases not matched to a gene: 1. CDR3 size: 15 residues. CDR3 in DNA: TGCGCCAGCAGTGAGTCCCTAGCGGGAGGCAATGAGCAGTTCTTC. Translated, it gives CASSESLAGGNEQFF.

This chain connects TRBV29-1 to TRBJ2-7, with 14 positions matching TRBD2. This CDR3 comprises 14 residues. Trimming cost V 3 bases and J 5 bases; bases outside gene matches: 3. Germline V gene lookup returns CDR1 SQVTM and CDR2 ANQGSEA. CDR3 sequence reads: CSVDRLAGGNEQYF. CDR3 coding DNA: TGCAGCGTTGACCGACTAGCGGGAGGGAACGAGCAGTACTTC.

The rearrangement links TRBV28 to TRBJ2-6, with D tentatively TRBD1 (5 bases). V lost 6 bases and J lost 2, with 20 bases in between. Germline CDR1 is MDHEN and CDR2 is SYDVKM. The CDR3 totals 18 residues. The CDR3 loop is CASSRVLVRRAGANVLTF. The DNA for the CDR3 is TGTGCCAGCAGCAGGGTATTGGTAAGGAGAGCTGGGGCCAACGTCCTGACTTTC.

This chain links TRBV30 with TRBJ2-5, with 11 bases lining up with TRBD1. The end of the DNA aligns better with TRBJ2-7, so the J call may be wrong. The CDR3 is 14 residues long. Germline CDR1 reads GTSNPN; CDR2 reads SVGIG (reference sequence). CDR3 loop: CAWRRGQGAYEQYF. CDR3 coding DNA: TGTGCCTGGAGGAGGGGACAGGGGGCCTACGAGCAGTACTTC.

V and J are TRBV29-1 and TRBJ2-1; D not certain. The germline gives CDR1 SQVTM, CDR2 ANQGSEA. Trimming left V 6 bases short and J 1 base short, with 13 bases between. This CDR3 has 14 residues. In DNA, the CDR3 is TGCAGCGTCGTTCCGGGTCTTTCCTACAATGAGCAGTTCTTC. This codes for CSVVPGLSYNEQFF.

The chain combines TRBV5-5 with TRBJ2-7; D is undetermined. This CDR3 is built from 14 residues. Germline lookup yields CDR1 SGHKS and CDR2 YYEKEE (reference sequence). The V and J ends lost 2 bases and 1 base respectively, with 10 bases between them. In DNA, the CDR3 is TGTGCCAGCAGCTTTGGGTTCGGGTCCTACGAGCAGTACTTC. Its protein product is CASSFGFGSYEQYF.

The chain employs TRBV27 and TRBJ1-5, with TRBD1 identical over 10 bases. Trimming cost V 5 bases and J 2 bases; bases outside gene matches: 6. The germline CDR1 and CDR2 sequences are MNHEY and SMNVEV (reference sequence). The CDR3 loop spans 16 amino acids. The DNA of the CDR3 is TGTGCCAGCAGTCCCACGACAGGGGGCGGCAATCAGCCCCAGCATTTT. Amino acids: CASSPTTGGGNQPQHF.

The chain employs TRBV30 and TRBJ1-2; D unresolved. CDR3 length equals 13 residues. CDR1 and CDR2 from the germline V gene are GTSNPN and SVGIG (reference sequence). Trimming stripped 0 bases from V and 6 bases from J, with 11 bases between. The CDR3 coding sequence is TGTGCCTGGAGTGTTGGAGAGGCGGATGGCTACACCTTC. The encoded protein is CAWSVGEADGYTF.

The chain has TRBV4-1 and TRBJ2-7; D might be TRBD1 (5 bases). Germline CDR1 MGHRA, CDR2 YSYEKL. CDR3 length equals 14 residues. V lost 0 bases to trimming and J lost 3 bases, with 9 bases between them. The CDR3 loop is CASSQDWGYYEQYF. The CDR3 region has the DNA TGCGCCAGCAGCCAAGATTGGGGCTACTACGAGCAGTACTTC.

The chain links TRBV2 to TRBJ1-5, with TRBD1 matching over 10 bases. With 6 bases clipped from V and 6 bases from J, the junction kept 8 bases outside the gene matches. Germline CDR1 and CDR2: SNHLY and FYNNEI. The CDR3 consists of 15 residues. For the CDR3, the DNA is TGTGCCAGCAGCTCCGGGACAGGGGCGGGTCAGCCCCAGCATTTT. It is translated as CASSSGTGAGQPQHF.

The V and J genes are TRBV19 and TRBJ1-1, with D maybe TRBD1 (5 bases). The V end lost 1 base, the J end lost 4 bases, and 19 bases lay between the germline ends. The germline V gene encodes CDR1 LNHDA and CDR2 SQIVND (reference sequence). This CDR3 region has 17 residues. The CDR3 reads CASSIVTGGIGGTEAFF. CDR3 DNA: TGTGCCAGTAGTATAGTAACTGGGGGTATCGGGGGCACTGAAGCTTTCTTT.

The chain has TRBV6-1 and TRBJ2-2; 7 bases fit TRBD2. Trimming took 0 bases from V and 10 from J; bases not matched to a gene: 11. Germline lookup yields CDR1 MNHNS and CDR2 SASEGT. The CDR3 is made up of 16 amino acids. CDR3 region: CASSEAVGGEGEELFF. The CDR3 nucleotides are TGTGCCAGCAGTGAAGCGGTGGGGGGGGAGGGAGAGGAGCTGTTTTTT.

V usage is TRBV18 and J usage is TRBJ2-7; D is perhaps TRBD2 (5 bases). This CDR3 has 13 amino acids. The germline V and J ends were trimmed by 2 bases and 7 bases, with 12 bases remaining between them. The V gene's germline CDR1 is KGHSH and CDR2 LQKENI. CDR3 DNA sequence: TGTGCCAGCTCACCAAAAGGAGGCGTTGAGCAGTACTTC. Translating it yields CASSPKGGVEQYF.

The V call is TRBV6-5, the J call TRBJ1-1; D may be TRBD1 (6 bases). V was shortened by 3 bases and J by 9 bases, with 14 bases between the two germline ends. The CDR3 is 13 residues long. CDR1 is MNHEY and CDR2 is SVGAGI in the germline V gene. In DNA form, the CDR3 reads TGTGCCAGCAGTTATGGCCGCCGGGACAAAGCTTTCTTT. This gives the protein CASSYGRRDKAFF.